One T cell receptor (beta chain) is described in this entry. The CDR3 totals 15 residues. The trim removed 0 bases at V and 8 bases at J, leaving 3 bases unmatched. CDR1 is SGHTA, CDR2 FQGTGA, per germline. TCRdb's copy holds only in-frame clones and misses some; the assay was immunoSEQ multiplex PCR. This table holds 200,000 to 250,000 clones, 87% found once. The data are from a study of blood T cell repertoires in COVID-19. Study-wide context: The United States, Italy and Spain were the sources of the acute and convalescent COVID-19 samples. T cells, B-cell-depleted T cells, or PBMCs supplied cDNA or gDNA.

The rearrangement uses TRBV7-3 and TRBJ2-1; TRBD2 matches 11 bases. This clonotype was obtained from a woman between 18 and 29 years old who had recovered from COVID-19. The sequencing sample was made of peripheral blood. CDR3 residues: CASSLTSGRAHEQFF. The CDR3 DNA sequence: TGTGCCAGCAGCTTAACTAGCGGGAGGGCCCATGAGCAGTTCTTC.